The present entry profiles one TCR beta chain with its context. Antigen: not known. Researchers isolated CD4+ T cells once approximately eleven days of culture had elapsed. Method: immunoSEQ multiplex PCR; TCRdb's copy keeps in-frame clones and lacks some. The data hold around 27,000 clones, with roughly 60% observed a single time. These data come from a study of vaccination effects on CD4 cells after COVID-19. The CDR3 contains 12 residues. The V gene lost 4 bases and the J gene lost 6 bases, with 9 bases spanning the gap. Looked up from germline, CDR1 is LGHDT and CDR2 is YNNKEL (reference sequence).

The specimen comprised CD4+ T cells from PBMCs cultured without peptide, sampled before COVID-19 vaccination. The TCR sequence derives from a human donor who received a COVID-19 vaccine. This chain joins TRBV3-1 (or the pseudogene TRBV3-2) and TRBJ1-2; D remains unclear. The CDR3: CASSLRRNGYTF. The CDR3 nucleotides are TGTGCCAGCAGCCTACGCCGGAATGGCTACACCTTC.